This T cell receptor (beta chain) is drawn from a study of CD4 T cells in relation to SARS-CoV-2 and coronaviruses. Study-level background: Shared crossreactive spike epitopes were mapped to their HLA restriction.

The study's findings and limits: The assay detects memory recall responses, not culture-primed primary responses.

Uncultured naive and memory CD4+ T cells supplied DNA for deep TCR-beta sequencing. Method: immunoSEQ multiplex PCR; TCRdb's copy keeps in-frame clones and lacks some. This sample has 60,000 to 80,000 clones, with 87% found just once. Germline V gene sequence: CDR1 SGHTA, CDR2 FQGNSA. V was pared by 8 bases and J by 4 bases, with 14 bases between. The CDR3 runs 13 residues. Unexposed donor CD4+ T cells date from about 2011-2018, before the COVID-19 pandemic. Concerning this clone itself: Its antigen is unknown.

Specimen: memory CD4+ T cells from PBMCs. The chain recombines TRBV7-2 with TRBJ1-2, with D unresolved. The sequence came from a human donor in good health. CDR3 DNA: TGTGCCAGCGCTCTTAACCCGGGCTATGGCTACACCTTC. Translating it yields CASALNPGYGYTF.